This is a list of T cell receptor beta chains from one sample in a study of cytomegalovirus exposure and HLA in healthy donors. Sequenced by immunoSEQ multiplex PCR; TCRdb stores in-frame clones only, minus some. The sample has about 160,000 clones; around 76% are singletons. Specimen: PBMCs. The receptors derive from a female donor in good health and CMV-seronegative. Both conserved end residues are part of each CDR3. D genes are given only for firm matches. Clone size is not always given. Where it is, it says once, few, many or a class for expanded clones.

abundance	j_gene	d_gene	v_gene	CDR3nt	CDR3aa
NA	TRBJ2-3	NA	TRBV4-1	TGCGCCAGCAGCCAAGACGGGCTAGCGTACAGCACAGATACGCAGTATTTT	CASSQDGLAYSTDTQYF
NA	TRBJ1-2	TRBD1	TRBV5-4	TGTGCCAGCAGCGCCGCCGGGACAGGGGGGTTAGGCTACACCTTC	CASSAAGTGGLGYTF
NA	TRBJ2-3	NA	TRBV9	TGTGCCAGCAGCGGTACAGGTGGGGCGCGGTACGAACAGTATTTT	CASSGTGGARYEQYF
once	TRBJ1-6	NA	TRBV5-1	TGCGCCAGCAGCGTGGGGCAGGGCACCTATAATTCACCCCTCCACTTT	CASSVGQGTYNSPLHF
NA	TRBJ1-1	NA	TRBV7-3	TGTGCCAGCAGCCCCTTACGAGTGGGGCAGACTGAAGCTTTCTTT	CASSPLRVGQTEAFF
NA	TRBJ1-5	NA	TRBV19	TGTGCCAGTAGTATTAACTCCCTTCCCCAGCATTTT	CASSINSLPQHF
NA	TRBJ2-1	NA	TRBV6-1	TGTGCCAGCGGGCAGGGTGGAAATGAGCAGTTCTTC	CASGQGGNEQFF
NA	TRBJ1-1	NA	TRBV7-9	TGTGCCAGCAGCTTAGCGGCGAACACTGAAGCTTTCTTT	CASSLAANTEAFF
NA	TRBJ1-1	NA	TRBV30	TGTGCCTGGAGTCGACAGGTGAACACTGAAGCTTTCTTT	CAWSRQVNTEAFF
NA	TRBJ2-7	NA	TRBV7-8	TGTGCCAGCAGCTTAGCTCAGGGGTCCGAGCAGTACTTC	CASSLAQGSEQYF
NA	TRBJ2-4	TRBD2	TRBV4-2	TGTGCCAGCAGCCAAGTGGGTCTCGGGGGGAATAACATTCAGTACTTC	CASSQVGLGGNNIQYF
few	TRBJ2-7	NA	TRBV19	TGTGCCAGTAGACTAGGGAACGAGCAGTACTTC	CASRLGNEQYF
NA	TRBJ1-5	NA	TRBV21-1	TGTGCCAGCAGCAAGAAGGGGGCCTGGGATCAGCCCCAGCATTTT	CASSKKGAWDQPQHF
NA	TRBJ2-5	NA	TRBV7-8	TGTGCCAGCAGCTTCGGCGGGTTGGAGACCCAGTACTTC	CASSFGGLETQYF
NA	TRBJ2-2	NA	TRBV30	TGTGCCTGGGAAGCGGGCCGGGGAGGCACCGGGGAGCTGTTTTTT	CAWEAGRGGTGELFF
NA	TRBJ2-5	NA	TRBV6-1	TGTGCCAGCCTCCGGGACACGGGACGGGAGACCCAGTACTTC	CASLRDTGRETQYF
NA	TRBJ1-1	TRBD1	TRBV11-2	TGTGCCAGCAGCTTACAGGGGGTCATGAACACTGAAGCTTTCTTT	CASSLQGVMNTEAFF
NA	TRBJ1-1	NA	TRBV19	TGTGCCAGTAGTCGGGGGGCGTGGGTCACTGAAGCTTTCTTT	CASSRGAWVTEAFF
NA	TRBJ2-2	TRBD2	TRBV7-3	TGTGCCAGCAGCTCCACGGCGGGGGGGTCCACCGGGGAGCTGTTTTTT	CASSSTAGGSTGELFF
NA	TRBJ2-4	NA	TRBV29-1	TGCAGCGTTATCTCAGGGGCCCAAAACATTCAGTACTTC	CSVISGAQNIQYF
NA	TRBJ1-5	TRBD1	TRBV12-5	TGTGCTAGTGGTCTGGCGGAGGGGGCGCGACAGCCCCAGCATTTT	CASGLAEGARQPQHF
NA	TRBJ1-5	TRBD1	TRBV2	TGTGCCAGCAGCGATCAGGGGGACAGTCCTCAGCATTTT	CASSDQGDSPQHF
NA	TRBJ1-1	TRBD1	TRBV19	TGTGCCAGTAGACCGATGGGACAGGGCCAAACTGAAGCTTTCTTT	CASRPMGQGQTEAFF
once	TRBJ1-2	NA	TRBV4-1	TGCGCCAGCAGCCAAGGCAGGGGCTATGGCTACACCTTC	CASSQGRGYGYTF
NA	TRBJ1-2	NA	TRBV27	TGTGCCAGCAGTCACAGGGAGAACGGCTATGGCTACACCTTC	CASSHRENGYGYTF
NA	TRBJ2-1	TRBD2	TRBV5-4	TGTGCCAGCAGCTTAGGAGCGGGAGGGCCAGGGAATGAGCAGTTCTTC	CASSLGAGGPGNEQFF
few	TRBJ1-2	NA	TRBV18	TGTGCCAGCTCACCAATAGGTGGTGGAGCGTTCGGCTACACCTTC	CASSPIGGGAFGYTF
many	TRBJ2-7	NA	TRBV6-1	TGTGCCAGCAGTGCGCGATACTACGAGCAGTACTTC	CASSARYYEQYF
few	TRBJ2-1	TRBD1	TRBV6-1	TGTGCCAGCAGTGCGACAGGGCTGGGGGAGCAGTTCTTC	CASSATGLGEQFF
NA	TRBJ2-7	NA	TRBV27	TGTGCCAGCAACCTCCGGCAGGGAGGCTACGAGCAGTACTTC	CASNLRQGGYEQYF
once	TRBJ1-1	TRBD1	TRBV7-9	TGTGCCAGCAGCTTAGACAGGGGGGCTGAAGCTTTCTTT	CASSLDRGAEAFF
NA	TRBJ2-2	NA	TRBV18	TGTGCCAGCTCATCCGGGACATTCGGGGACACCGGGGAGCTGTTTTTT	CASSSGTFGDTGELFF
once	TRBJ2-7	NA	TRBV4-1	TGCGCCAGCAGCCGAATCCCAGAAGGGGCCGAGCAGTACTTC	CASSRIPEGAEQYF
NA	TRBJ1-5	NA	TRBV2	TGTGCCAGCATGGGGCAGAGCAATCAGCCCCAGCATTTT	CASMGQSNQPQHF
NA	TRBJ1-5	TRBD1	TRBV2	TGTGCCAGCAGACCTACAGGGGGCTTTAGCAATCAGCCCCAGCATTTT	CASRPTGGFSNQPQHF
NA	TRBJ1-5	NA	TRBV5-6	TGTGCCAGCAGCTCCCAGGGGAATATCAATCAGCCCCAGCATTTT	CASSSQGNINQPQHF
once	TRBJ1-6	TRBD1	TRBV6-5	TGTGCCAGCAGTTACTTGGACAGGTCTAATTCACCCCTCCACTTT	CASSYLDRSNSPLHF
NA	TRBJ1-2	TRBD1	TRBV5-6	TGTGCCAGCAGCCCCGGGACAGGTCTCTATGGCTACACCTTC	CASSPGTGLYGYTF
NA	TRBJ2-1	TRBD1	TRBV30	TGTGCCTGGAGTCTAGGGGACAGTCACAATGAGCAGTTCTTC	CAWSLGDSHNEQFF
NA	TRBJ1-1	NA	TRBV5-1	TGCGCCAGCAGTTCGCCGGGAGCGAACACTGAAGCTTTCTTT	CASSSPGANTEAFF
NA	TRBJ1-2	TRBD1	TRBV7-2	TGTGCCAGCAGCGGAGACAGGGGAAACTATGGCTACACCTTC	CASSGDRGNYGYTF
NA	TRBJ2-1	NA	TRBV7-3	TGTGCCAGCAGCTCCCGGACTTCTTCCCTGGTAGGTGAGCAGTTCTTC	CASSSRTSSLVGEQFF
once	TRBJ1-5	NA	TRBV2	TGTGCCAGCAGTGGGACAATTAGCAATCAGCCCCAGCATTTT	CASSGTISNQPQHF